Listed here is a single TCR beta chain. Germline V gene lookup returns CDR1 MRHNA and CDR2 SNTAGT. The CDR3 has 17 amino acids. The ends lost 6 bases at V and 6 bases at J; junction bases unmatched: 14. In the original workflow: Estimation of nucleated cell counts relied on the amplification of reference gene primers. Libraries were prepared by immunoSEQ multiplex PCR; TCRdb keeps only in-frame clonotypes and omits some of them. V and J calls and clone size are as listed in that table; D and trimming were resolved from the DNA. This sample has about 170,000 clones, with approximately 80% found just once. This entry is derived from a study of blood T cell repertoires in COVID-19. Study information: Donors in the United States, Italy and Spain gave samples during acute or convalescent COVID-19.

The chain is built from TRBV6-4 and TRBJ1-2, with TRBD1 matching over 12 bases. Sequencing was carried out using peripheral blood. The receptor was isolated from a woman between 55 and 75 years old with acute or convalescent COVID-19. CDR3 bases: TGTGCCAGCAGGCAGACCTGGGGACAGGGGGCTGTCGATGGCTACACCTTC. It is translated as CASRQTWGQGAVDGYTF.